Below are 7 T cell receptor beta chains sequenced from a single sample in a study of blood T cell repertoires in COVID-19. Produced via immunoSEQ multiplex PCR; TCRdb's table is partial and in-frame only. The repertoire holds roughly 320,000 clones, with roughly 90% as singletons. Sequenced: PBMCs or T cells enriched from blood (not recorded which). The receptors originated from a woman aged 25 to 39 who had been exposed to COVID-19.

The chain links TRBV7-2 to TRBJ2-5; D is possibly TRBD2 (5 bases). Trimming stripped 0 bases from V and 5 bases from J, with 13 bases between. CDR3 length: 15 residues. CDR1 SGHTA and CDR2 FQGNSA come from the germline V gene. The CDR3 DNA reads TGTGCCAGCAGCTTAGCTGGCACCTCGGGGGAGACCCAGTACTTC. This translates into CASSLAGTSGETQYF. Filled out from reference TRBV7-2 and TRBJ2-5, the complete variable domain reads GAGVSQSPSNKVTEKGKDVELRCDPISGHTALYWYRQSLGQGLEFLIYFQGNSAPDKSGLPSDRFSAERTGGSVSTLTIQRTQQEDSAVYLCASSLAGTSGETQYFGPGTRLLVL.

The chain uses TRBV4-1 and TRBJ2-7, with TRBD1 as a possible D gene (6 bases). V was cut by 1 base and J by 1 base, with 23 bases left in between. This CDR3 comprises 19 residues. The germline V gene has CDR1 MGHRA and CDR2 YSYEKL. The CDR3 reads CASSQAPTSGATSSYEQYF. The CDR3 DNA sequence: TGCGCCAGCAGCCAAGCACCGACCTCAGGGGCCACCTCATCCTACGAGCAGTACTTC.

The J gene is TRBJ1-4, the V gene TRBV7-2; D is undetermined. Germline CDR1 SGHTA, CDR2 FQGNSA. The germline V and J ends were trimmed by 5 bases and 6 bases, with 19 bases remaining between them. The CDR3 spans 16 residues. CDR3 DNA: TGTGCCAGCAGCCTTCTAGGCACCCGGTTTGATGAAAAACTGTTTTTT. Translation: CASSLLGTRFDEKLFF. The whole variable domain, filled in from reference TRBV7-2 and TRBJ1-4, reads GAGVSQSPSNKVTEKGKDVELRCDPISGHTALYWYRQSLGQGLEFLIYFQGNSAPDKSGLPSDRFSAERTGGSVSTLTIQRTQQEDSAVYLCASSLLGTRFDEKLFFGSGTQLSVL.

The rearrangement links TRBV19 to TRBJ1-2; D is ambiguous. In germline, CDR1 is LNHDA, CDR2 SQIVND (reference sequence). This CDR3 is built from 13 residues. V shed 7 bases and J shed 0 bases, with 9 bases lying between them. The chain's CDR3 is CASISRANYGYTF. Written as DNA, the CDR3 is TGTGCCAGTATTTCCCGCGCTAACTATGGCTACACCTTC.

The V and J genes are TRBV5-1 and TRBJ1-4; TRBD1 matches at 8 bases. Germline CDR1 SGHRS, CDR2 YFSETQ. J gave up 8 bases and V 4 bases, and 7 bases lay outside the gene matches. The CDR3 extends over 14 amino acids. The CDR3 spells CASSTGQGGEKLFF. CDR3 sequence (DNA): TGCGCCAGCAGCACCGGACAGGGTGGAGAAAAACTGTTTTTT. Combining the CDR3 with reference TRBV5-1 and TRBJ1-4 gives the whole variable domain KAGVTQTPRYLIKTRGQQVTLSCSPISGHRSVSWYQQTPGQGLQFLFEYFSETQRNKGNFPGRFSGRQFSNSRSEMNVSTLELGDSALYLCASSTGQGGEKLFFGSGTQLSVL.

V is TRBV6-6 and J is TRBJ1-2; tentatively, D is TRBD1 (6 bases). Germline CDR1 MNHNY, CDR2 SVGAGI (reference sequence). The V gene lost 6 bases and the J gene lost 6 bases, with 17 bases spanning the gap. This CDR3 is 14 amino acids long. DNA of the CDR3: TGTGCCAGCAGGAGAGGAGGGGGGGGCGATGGCTACACCTTC. It is translated as CASRRGGGGDGYTF.

J is TRBJ1-1 and V is TRBV27, with D maybe TRBD1 (6 bases). Germline loops: CDR1 MNHEY, CDR2 SMNVEV (reference sequence). V was trimmed by 6 bases and J by 2 bases, leaving 25 bases between them. CDR3 size: 18 residues. The CDR3 spells CASSATGSGAAGNTEAFF. For the CDR3, the DNA is TGTGCCAGCAGCGCAACAGGGTCAGGCGCCGCGGGCAACACTGAAGCTTTCTTT.